Listed here are 8 T cell receptor beta chains from one sample, sequenced in a study of blood T cell repertoires in COVID-19. The method was immunoSEQ multiplex PCR; TCRdb's version includes in-frame clones alone and lacks a portion of them. Seen here are roughly 140,000 clones, approximately 84% observed once, and the top ten hold approximately 6.5%. The sequencing input was peripheral blood. These receptors originate from a human donor in a cohort sampled during active COVID-19.

This chain uses TRBV5-1 with TRBJ2-3; 7 bases are a match to TRBD2. The V gene end was trimmed by 6 bases and the J gene end by 1 base; junction bases not matched to a gene: 8. Germline CDR1 and CDR2: SGHRS and YFSETQ. The CDR3 loop spans 15 amino acids. The CDR3 reads CASKVGLAGTDTQYF. CDR3 in DNA: TGCGCCAGCAAAGTGGGGCTAGCGGGCACAGATACGCAGTATTTT.

V and J are TRBV28 and TRBJ1-2; maybe TRBD1 (5 bases). Germline-derived CDR1 and CDR2 are MDHEN and SYDVKM. The V end was cut by 2 bases, the J end by 4 bases, with 8 bases between. This CDR3 is 13 amino acids long. The chain's CDR3 is CASSLARAYGYTF. As DNA, the CDR3 is TGTGCCAGCAGTTTAGCCAGGGCCTATGGCTACACCTTC.

The gene calls are TRBV4-2 and TRBJ1-2, with D possibly TRBD1 on 6 matching bases. V dropped 1 base and J dropped 5 bases, with 20 bases sitting between them. The CDR3 consists of 17 residues. The germline CDR1 and CDR2 sequences are LGHNA and YNFKEQ. The CDR3 protein is CASSQARTQGGVYGYTF. CDR3 DNA: TGTGCCAGCAGCCAAGCCCGTACACAGGGAGGGGTTTATGGCTACACCTTC.

This rearrangement joins TRBV7-9 to TRBJ1-1, with 10 positions matching TRBD1. This CDR3 is built from 17 residues. In germline, CDR1 is SEHNR, CDR2 FQNEAQ (reference sequence). V dropped 1 base and J dropped 5; count of bases not matched to a gene: 10. In DNA, the CDR3 is TGTGCCAGCAGCTTAGGAGTAGGGGACAGGGGAAGAACTGAAGCTTTCTTT. It codes for CASSLGVGDRGRTEAFF.

The chain couples TRBV19 to TRBJ1-3; tentative D call: TRBD1 (5 bases). V shed 4 bases and J shed 0 bases, with 10 bases lying between them. This CDR3 is built from 15 residues. Looked up from germline, CDR1 is LNHDA and CDR2 is SQIVND (reference sequence). CDR3 residues: CASSTTGGSGNTIYF. CDR3 in DNA: TGTGCCAGTAGTACCACCGGGGGCTCTGGAAACACCATATATTTT.

The sample holds many counts of this clone. V usage is TRBV6-5 and J usage is TRBJ1-1; 7 bases are a match to TRBD1. The trim removed 8 bases at V and 0 bases at J, leaving 6 bases unmatched. Germline values: CDR1 MNHEY, CDR2 SVGAGI. The CDR3 runs to 14 residues. For the CDR3, the DNA is TGTGCCAGCGGAGACAGGGATATGAACACTGAAGCTTTCTTT. This sequence encodes CASGDRDMNTEAFF.

CDR3 coding DNA: TGTGCCAGAAGCTTGAGGACAGCATCACTGAGGGCTTTCTTT. Protein product: CARSLRTASLRAFF. The V gene is TRBV5-3, the J gene TRBJ1-1; tentatively, D is TRBD1 (6 bases). TRBV5-3 is annotated as an ORF whose role is uncertain. The CDR3 has 14 residues. With 1 base removed from V and 11 bases from J, the gap between germline ends came to 18 bases.

DNA of the CDR3: TGTGCCAGCAGCCTCGGGGTAGCAGCCTCCTACAATGAGCAGTTCTTC. Protein product: CASSLGVAASYNEQFF. The chain uses TRBV9 and TRBJ2-1, with D tentatively TRBD2 (5 bases). CDR1 and CDR2 from the germline V gene are SGDLS and YYNGEE. V was trimmed by 4 bases and J by 0 bases, leaving 14 bases between them. This CDR3 comprises 16 residues.